These T cell receptor beta chains were read from a single sample in a study of cytomegalovirus exposure and HLA in healthy donors. Profiled with immunoSEQ multiplex PCR; TCRdb holds only in-frame clones, not every one. The sample carries about 43,000 clones, over 55% recorded once. The source material was PBMCs. The receptors stem from a man in his 60s in good health and CMV-seropositive. Both conserved end residues are part of each CDR3. The D gene is left open where the match is weak. Size is omitted from some rows. Given values are once, few, many or a class for expanded clones.

D: TRBD2
size: .
V: TRBV15
J: TRBJ2-3
CDR3: CATSSLAGAFTSTDTQYF
DNA: TGTGCCACCAGCAGTTTAGCGGGAGCCTTCACATCGACAGATACGCAGTATTTT

D: TRBD2
size: .
V: TRBV29-1
J: TRBJ2-3
CDR3: CSVEAGGRTDTQYF
DNA: TGCAGCGTTGAAGCGGGAGGACGCACAGATACGCAGTATTTT

D: .
size: .
V: TRBV2
J: TRBJ2-2
CDR3: CASSESRTVNTGELFF
DNA: TGTGCCAGCAGTGAATCAAGGACAGTTAACACCGGGGAGCTGTTTTTT

D: .
size: .
V: TRBV7-9
J: TRBJ2-3
CDR3: CASSLAVYSTDTQYF
DNA: TGTGCCAGCAGCTTAGCGGTCTATAGCACAGATACGCAGTATTTT

D: .
size: few
V: TRBV30
J: TRBJ2-4
CDR3: CAWSPQGNEAKNIQYF
DNA: TGTGCCTGGAGTCCCCAGGGTAATGAGGCCAAAAACATTCAGTACTTC

D: TRBD1
size: .
V: TRBV7-2
J: TRBJ1-2
CDR3: CASSLGTGVEGYTF
DNA: TGTGCCAGCAGCCTCGGGACAGGGGTTGAAGGCTACACCTTC

D: TRBD1
size: .
V: TRBV5-4
J: TRBJ2-7
CDR3: CASSLRTGYWYEQYF
DNA: TGTGCCAGCAGCTTGCGGACAGGGTACTGGTACGAGCAGTACTTC

D: TRBD2
size: .
V: TRBV7-9
J: TRBJ2-1
CDR3: CASSLVGGSSYNEQFF
DNA: TGTGCCAGCAGCTTAGTGGGCGGGAGCTCCTACAATGAGCAGTTCTTC

D: .
size: .
V: TRBV2
J: TRBJ1-1
CDR3: CASSDQGMNTEAFF
DNA: TGTGCCAGCAGTGACCAGGGGATGAACACTGAAGCTTTCTTT

D: .
size: .
V: TRBV15
J: TRBJ2-7
CDR3: CATSRTAGSYEQYF
DNA: TGTGCCACCAGCAGGACAGCGGGCTCCTACGAGCAGTACTTC

D: TRBD2
size: few
V: TRBV13
J: TRBJ2-4
CDR3: CASSWASGLAGIQYF
DNA: TGTGCCAGCAGCTGGGCCTCCGGACTAGCAGGCATTCAGTACTTC

D: TRBD2
size: .
V: TRBV15
J: TRBJ2-5
CDR3: CATSRVGTSNGHHPEETQYF
DNA: TGTGCCACCAGCAGAGTGGGGACTAGTAATGGACACCACCCAGAAGAGACCCAGTACTTC

D: .
size: .
V: TRBV19
J: TRBJ2-5
CDR3: CAKYAGEGQYF
DNA: TGTGCCAAGTACGCGGGTGAGGGCCAGTACTTC

D: .
size: few
V: TRBV5-1
J: TRBJ1-4
CDR3: CASSPRTGSEKLFF
DNA: TGCGCCAGCAGCCCCCGGACGGGGTCTGAAAAACTGTTTTTT

D: TRBD2
size: .
V: TRBV11-2
J: TRBJ2-7
CDR3: CASSTGLGVMNEQYF
DNA: TGTGCCAGCAGCACGGGACTAGGAGTAATGAACGAGCAGTACTTC

D: .
size: .
V: TRBV2
J: TRBJ2-7
CDR3: CASRDSFSYEQYF
DNA: TGTGCCAGCCGGGACTCTTTCTCCTACGAGCAGTACTTC

D: .
size: .
V: TRBV7-2
J: TRBJ2-1
CDR3: CASSQGPTPNEQFF
DNA: TGTGCCAGCAGCCAGGGGCCCACCCCCAATGAGCAGTTCTTC

D: .
size: .
V: TRBV29-1
J: TRBJ2-7
CDR3: CSVEDRPTYEQYF
DNA: TGCAGCGTTGAAGACCGTCCTACCTACGAGCAGTACTTC

D: .
size: once
V: TRBV6-1
J: TRBJ1-2
CDR3: CASSESRIGGYTF
DNA: TGTGCCAGCAGTGAAAGCAGGATCGGAGGCTACACCTTC

D: TRBD1
size: .
V: TRBV18
J: TRBJ2-7
CDR3: CASSPTDRGFVFDEQYF
DNA: TGTGCCAGCTCACCTACGGACAGGGGGTTTGTGTTCGACGAGCAGTACTTC

D: .
size: .
V: TRBV9
J: TRBJ1-5
CDR3: CASSTEGVNQPQHF
DNA: TGTGCCAGCAGCACTGAAGGGGTCAATCAGCCCCAGCATTTT

D: .
size: many
V: TRBV11-2
J: TRBJ1-1
CDR3: CASSLWGDYTEAFF
DNA: TGTGCCAGCAGCTTATGGGGGGATTATACTGAAGCTTTCTTT

D: TRBD1
size: .
V: TRBV6-6
J: TRBJ2-2
CDR3: CASSPGQESTGELFF
DNA: TGTGCCAGCAGTCCCGGACAGGAATCCACCGGGGAGCTGTTTTTT

D: .
size: .
V: TRBV11-3
J: TRBJ2-1
CDR3: CASSLESRNEQFF
DNA: TGTGCCAGCAGCTTAGAGTCCCGCAATGAGCAGTTCTTC

D: TRBD2
size: .
V: TRBV29-1
J: TRBJ2-7
CDR3: CSVVLLASSFYEQYF
DNA: TGCAGCGTTGTCTTACTAGCGAGTTCCTTTTACGAGCAGTACTTC

D: .
size: few
V: TRBV6-6
J: TRBJ2-2
CDR3: CASSNRPGGTGELFF
DNA: TGTGCCAGCAGTAACAGGCCCGGGGGCACCGGGGAGCTGTTTTTT

D: TRBD2
size: .
V: TRBV7-2
J: TRBJ2-3
CDR3: CASSLSPSGGTDTQYF
DNA: TGTGCCAGCAGCTTATCCCCTAGCGGAGGCACAGATACGCAGTATTTT

D: .
size: few
V: TRBV14
J: TRBJ2-1
CDR3: CASSQDLRSGQFF
DNA: TGTGCCAGCAGCCAAGATCTCCGGTCAGGGCAGTTCTTC

D: TRBD1
size: once
V: TRBV11-3
J: TRBJ2-2
CDR3: CASSSGQGRTGELFF
DNA: TGTGCCAGCAGCTCCGGACAGGGCCGCACCGGGGAGCTGTTTTTT

D: TRBD1
size: once
V: TRBV30
J: TRBJ1-6
CDR3: CAWRPAGTGSSPLHF
DNA: TGTGCCTGGAGGCCCGCCGGGACAGGGAGTTCACCCCTCCACTTT

D: .
size: .
V: TRBV2
J: TRBJ2-7
CDR3: CASSATTLSSYEQYF
DNA: TGTGCCAGCAGTGCCACTACCTTGAGCTCCTACGAGCAGTACTTC

D: TRBD2
size: .
V: TRBV2
J: TRBJ2-1
CDR3: CASSEALTSGRNEQFF
DNA: TGTGCCAGCAGTGAAGCGCTGACTAGCGGGAGGAATGAGCAGTTCTTC

D: .
size: .
V: TRBV28
J: TRBJ2-7
CDR3: CASSGQGYF
DNA: TGTGCCAGCTCAGGGCAAGGGTACTTC

D: .
size: .
V: TRBV5-1
J: TRBJ1-4
CDR3: CASRGQTSTTNEKLFF
DNA: TGCGCCAGCAGAGGACAGACCTCTACAACTAATGAAAAACTGTTTTTT

D: .
size: .
V: TRBV7-7
J: TRBJ2-1
CDR3: CASSPGVGKNNEQFF
DNA: TGTGCCAGCAGCCCGGGAGTAGGGAAAAACAATGAGCAGTTCTTC

D: .
size: .
V: TRBV5-8
J: TRBJ2-4
CDR3: CASSLGPAENIQYF
DNA: TGTGCCAGCAGCTTGGGGCCGGCGGAAAACATTCAGTACTTC

D: TRBD2
size: few
V: TRBV25-1
J: TRBJ2-7
CDR3: CASSEGSAGAYEQYF
DNA: TGTGCCAGCAGTGAAGGGTCAGCGGGAGCATACGAGCAGTACTTC

D: TRBD1
size: once
V: TRBV2
J: TRBJ1-3
CDR3: CASSGDRGPGNTIYF
DNA: TGTGCCAGCAGCGGAGACAGGGGGCCTGGAAACACCATATATTTT

D: TRBD2
size: .
V: TRBV9
J: TRBJ2-7
CDR3: CASSVGTSGRYEQYF
DNA: TGTGCCAGCAGCGTAGGGACTAGCGGGAGGTACGAGCAGTACTTC

D: TRBD1
size: .
V: TRBV18
J: TRBJ2-2
CDR3: CASTGQGYTGELFF
DNA: TGTGCCAGCACGGGACAGGGATACACCGGGGAGCTGTTTTTT

D: .
size: .
V: TRBV6-6
J: TRBJ2-3
CDR3: CASSWVGSTTDTQYF
DNA: TGTGCCAGCAGTTGGGTCGGGAGTACCACAGATACGCAGTATTTT